The 11 T cell receptor beta chains presented below share a single source sample, sequenced in a study of post-analysis software for immune sequencing data. The antigens for these receptors are not known. The TCR beta cDNA libraries carried unique molecular identifiers. Using its own MiXCR run on the PCR reads, TCRdb lists one record per CDR3 protein. The data contain hundreds of thousands of distinct CDR3 sequences, about 40% of them seen just once; the ten biggest clones take up 1.5% to 2%. Study-level findings and limits: Five or six TRBV segments, TRBV5-6, TRBV5-1 and TRBV20-1 among them, were found more frequent in patients than controls.

The specimen was blood. The source is a girl aged 10 to 17 with multiple sclerosis.

This clonotype was recorded a few times. The V and J genes are TRBV29-1 and TRBJ1-4; D gene uncertain. The CDR3 sequence is 11 residues long. Germline V CDR1 and CDR2: SQVTM, ANQGSEA. The ends were cut back, 6 bases at V and 7 bases at J, with 9 bases in the middle. The CDR3 bases are TGCAGCGTCGAGGCAGGTGAAAAACTGTTTTTT. It codes for CSVEAGEKLFF.

V and J are TRBV27 and TRBJ2-5, with a tentative D call TRBD2 (5 bases). Deletions cut 8 bases from V and 5 bases from J, with 15 bases between. Per the germline V gene, CDR1 is MNHEY and CDR2 is SMNVEV (reference sequence). The CDR3 is 13 residues long. The CDR3: CASSILGYETQYF. Here the CDR3 DNA reads TGTGCCAGCTCAATACTAGGGTACGAGACCCAGTACTTC.

This chain connects TRBV7-8 to TRBJ2-1; tentatively, D is TRBD1 or TRBD2 (5 bases each). CDR1 is SGHVS and CDR2 is FQNEAQ in the germline V gene. The CDR3 is 15 amino acids. With 5 bases removed from V and 9 bases from J, the gap between germline ends came to 20 bases. The CDR3 DNA is TGTGCCAGCAGCCTGTCGGTGGGACCTATACGTGAGCAGTTCTTC. It translates to CASSLSVGPIREQFF. The entire variable domain, with the rest obtained from reference TRBV7-8 and TRBJ2-1, is as follows: GAGVSQSPRYKVAKRGQDVALRCDPISGHVSLFWYQQALGQGPEFLTYFQNEAQLDKSGLPSDRFFAERPEGSVSTLKIQRTQQEDSAVYLCASSLSVGPIREQFFGPGTRLTVL.

This chain uses TRBV5-4 with TRBJ1-2, with unresolved D. The CDR3 is 13 amino acids. The germline V gene has CDR1 SGHNT and CDR2 YYREEE (reference sequence). The V and J ends lost 1 base and 6 bases respectively, with 10 bases between them. The CDR3 protein is CASSLRGGDGYTF. For the CDR3, the DNA is TGTGCCAGCAGCTTGCGGGGTGGTGATGGCTACACCTTC.

This clonotype was observed a few times. The rearrangement joins TRBV7-4 to TRBJ1-1; D call uncertain. Trimming left V 6 bases short and J 5 bases short, with 13 bases between. Germline V gives CDR1 SGHVT, CDR2 SQSDAQ. The CDR3 contains 13 residues. For the CDR3, the DNA is TGTGCCAGCAGGAAGTCCCAGGTGACTGAAGCTTTCTTT. Encoded protein: CASRKSQVTEAFF.

This clonotype has more than one count but fewer than ten. The CDR3 bases are TGTGCCATCAGGGGGGATCGGGACAGGGACGCTACGCAGTATTTT. Encoded protein: CAIRGDRDRDATQYF. The chain employs TRBV10-3 and TRBJ2-3; 9 bases line up with TRBD1. The CDR3 covers 15 residues. Looked up from germline, CDR1 is ENHRY and CDR2 is SYGVKD. Unmatched junction bases numbered 12, after V lost 6 bases and J lost 8 bases.

This clonotype occurred a few times. The chain recombines TRBV10-3 with TRBJ2-7; D is possibly TRBD2 (6 bases). Germline V gene sequence: CDR1 ENHRY, CDR2 SYGVKD. The V and J ends lost 3 bases and 3 bases respectively, with 18 bases between them. There are 16 residues in the CDR3. The CDR3 here is CAISDPGRDFLYEQYF. For the CDR3, the DNA is TGTGCCATCAGTGATCCGGGACGGGACTTTCTCTACGAGCAGTACTTC.

The chain is built from TRBV6-5 and TRBJ1-2, with 10 bases fitting TRBD1. CDR1 MNHEY and CDR2 SVGAGI come from the germline V gene. The ends lost 0 bases at V and 8 bases at J; junction bases unmatched: 6. There are 15 residues in the CDR3. In DNA, the CDR3 is TGTGCCAGCAGTTACTCTCGGACAGGGGGTGGGGGCTACACCTTC. This gives the protein CASSYSRTGGGGYTF.

This clonotype was picked up a small number of times. The chain carries TRBV20-1 and TRBJ2-1, with D hard to call. The CDR3 is 14 residues long. CDR1 is DFQATT and CDR2 is SNEGSKA in the germline V gene (reference sequence). V gave up 3 bases and J gave up 8 bases, with 17 bases separating them. The CDR3 here is CSARTLDNMDEQFF. CDR3 DNA sequence: TGCAGTGCTAGGACCCTCGATAACATGGATGAGCAGTTCTTC.

This rearrangement joins TRBV2 to TRBJ2-3, with 10 bases identical to TRBD2. The CDR3 covers 15 residues. After removal of 10 bases from V and 3 bases from J, the junction contained 10 bases not matched to a gene. Germline CDR1 SNHLY, CDR2 FYNNEI. The CDR3 region is CATLAGETGTDTQYF. The CDR3 nucleotides are TGTGCCACCCTAGCGGGGGAAACCGGAACAGATACGCAGTATTTT.

This clonotype was counted a few times. This rearrangement joins TRBV5-1 to TRBJ2-1, with 7 nucleotides matching TRBD1. Germline CDR1 reads SGHRS; CDR2 reads YFSETQ. The J segment lost 7 bases and the V segment lost 0 bases, leaving 4 bases of the junction unmatched. This CDR3 region has 14 residues. The CDR3 is CASSLDTGVNEQFF. CDR3 nucleotides: TGCGCCAGCAGCTTGGATACAGGGGTGAATGAGCAGTTCTTC.